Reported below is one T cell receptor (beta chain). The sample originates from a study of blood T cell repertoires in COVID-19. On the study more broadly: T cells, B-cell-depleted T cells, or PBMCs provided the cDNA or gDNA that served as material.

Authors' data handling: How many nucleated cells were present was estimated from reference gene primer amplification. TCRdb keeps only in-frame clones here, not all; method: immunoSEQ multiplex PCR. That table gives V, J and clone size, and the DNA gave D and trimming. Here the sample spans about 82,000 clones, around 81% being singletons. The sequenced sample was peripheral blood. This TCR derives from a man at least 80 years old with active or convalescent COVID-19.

The CDR3 reads CASRPQGRNTIYF. The CDR3 bases are TGTGCCAGCAGACCACAGGGTAGAAACACCATATATTTT. The chain carries TRBV28 and TRBJ1-3, with a possible D match to TRBD1 (6 bases). This CDR3 region has 13 residues. CDR1 and CDR2 from the germline V gene are MDHEN and SYDVKM. V lost 6 bases and J lost 5, with 11 bases in between.